The clone carrying this T cell receptor beta chain was picked up one time. This record belongs to a study of T cell responses to AZD1222 COVID-19 vaccine. Looking at the study overall: Whether given at about 4 or about 12 weeks, second doses were pooled.

Clones were read by immunoSEQ multiplex PCR, and TCRdb kept only the in-frame ones, dropping some. This table holds about 150,000 clones, 89% found once. The CDR3 covers 15 residues. The V gene's germline CDR1 is MDHEN and CDR2 SYDVKM. V shed 6 bases, J shed 2 bases, and the junction held 6 bases outside the gene matches. The clonotype comes from an adult in good health. The specimen comprised peripheral blood, sampled on day 0 of AZD1222 vaccination. V and J are TRBV28 and TRBJ2-7; TRBD1 aligns across 11 bases. The CDR3, as DNA: TGTGCCAGCAGAGTCGGGACAGGGGGTCCCTACGAGCAGTACTTC. It encodes CASRVGTGGPYEQYF.